The T cell receptor (beta chain) described here comes from a study of cytomegalovirus exposure and HLA in healthy donors. Across the whole study: A data release that came early held 75 million to 85 million unique TCRs from HLA-typed donors. For the approximately 390 genotyped donors, more than 80% fell within the Caucasian-associated ancestry cluster.

Study-level points and caveats: With later analysis, a missense DCLRE1C variant became linked to TCR beta V- and J-gene trimming. Productive rates of about 90% or about 30% were seen for most TCR beta V segments in an earlier analysis.

The primer mix had 60 Vbeta and 13 Jbeta primers. Some clones are missing from TCRdb's copy, which holds only in-frame ones; the method was immunoSEQ multiplex PCR. Of approximately 89,000 clones in the sample, roughly 77% are singletons; the top ten hold 10%. As to this clone: The target antigen is unknown.

This clonotype originated in a human donor in good health. The sequenced material came from PBMCs.

The CDR3: CASSAGRPFYGYTF. The CDR3, as DNA: TGTGCCAGTAGTGCGGGACGGCCTTTCTATGGCTACACCTTC. The V call is TRBV19, the J call TRBJ1-2, with D perhaps matching TRBD1 (5 bases). CDR3 length: 14 residues. Germline V lookup: CDR1 LNHDA, CDR2 SQIVND (reference sequence). V lost 5 bases to trimming and J lost 4 bases, with 14 bases between them.